The rows below give T cell receptor beta chains drawn from one sample of a study of naive and memory T cell subsets. Each CDR3 protein is one row after TCRdb ran MiXCR on the UMI-ligation and nested PCR reads. The sample lists roughly 150,000 distinct CDR3 sequences, roughly 20% occurring once. The specimen sequenced was naive CD4+ T cells from blood. These receptors came from a human donor in good health. The CDR3 runs from the conserved cysteine through the conserved F or W. The D gene is left open where the match is weak. Rows may omit the clone size; those that give it use once, few, many or a size class.

abundance,d_gene,len,v_gene,j_gene,CDR3aa,CDR3nt
.,.,15,TRBV12-3/TRBV12-4,TRBJ2-3,CASSLVPNSESGQYF,TGTGCCAGCAGTTTAGTTCCCAACAGCGAGTCAGGGCAGTATTTT
few,TRBD1,13,TRBV10-2,TRBJ2-3,CATRTGGADTQYF,TGCGCCACTCGAACAGGGGGCGCAGATACGCAGTATTTT
.,TRBD2,14,TRBV29-1,TRBJ2-1,CSASNQRGRDEQFF,TGCAGCGCAAGTAATCAGCGGGGACGCGATGAGCAGTTCTTC
.,TRBD2,18,TRBV15,TRBJ2-1,CATSRVVSGRSSYNEQFF,TGTGCCACCAGCAGAGTAGTTAGCGGGAGAAGCTCCTACAATGAGCAGTTCTTC
many,.,15,TRBV12-3/TRBV12-4,TRBJ2-1,CATLSTAISYNEQFF,TGTGCCACCCTTTCTACAGCCATCTCCTACAATGAGCAGTTCTTC
.,.,15,TRBV7-2,TRBJ2-3,CASSPIHPAKATQYF,TGTGCCAGCAGCCCTATTCACCCGGCCAAAGCTACGCAGTATTTT
many,.,15,TRBV20-1,TRBJ1-5,CSARVGGNRNQPQHF,TGCAGTGCTAGAGTGGGGGGAAACAGGAATCAGCCCCAGCATTTT
.,TRBD1,15,TRBV11-2,TRBJ2-3,CASSSQGARTDTQYF,TGTGCCAGCAGCAGCCAGGGGGCCCGCACAGATACGCAGTATTTT
.,.,11,TRBV29-1,TRBJ2-1,CSAAIGNEQFF,TGCAGCGCCGCAATTGGGAATGAGCAGTTCTTC
few,TRBD1,14,TRBV28,TRBJ1-6,CASSTTGGGSPLHF,TGTGCCAGCAGTACCACAGGGGGCGGTTCACCCCTCCACTTT
.,.,17,TRBV14,TRBJ2-7,CASSQDLGRGAGYEQYF,TGTGCCAGCAGCCAAGATCTAGGAAGAGGGGCTGGCTACGAGCAGTACTTC
few,.,13,TRBV27,TRBJ1-5,CASAGGGNQPQHF,TGTGCCAGCGCTGGGGGGGGCAATCAGCCCCAGCATTTT
few,.,13,TRBV10-3,TRBJ1-1,CATLQSHDTEAFF,TGTGCCACCCTCCAGTCTCACGACACTGAAGCTTTCTTT
.,.,11,TRBV6-6,TRBJ1-1,CASSYGSEAFF,TGTGCCAGCAGTTACGGGTCTGAAGCTTTCTTT
few,.,15,TRBV20-1,TRBJ1-1,CSAPLRGAINTEAFF,TGCAGTGCTCCGTTACGGGGGGCTATTAACACTGAAGCTTTCTTT
.,.,13,TRBV3-1,TRBJ2-1,CASSRYEGNEQFF,TGTGCCAGCAGCCGCTATGAAGGGAATGAGCAGTTCTTC
few,.,15,TRBV24-1,TRBJ1-5,CATSGGFGGNQPQHF,TGTGCCACCAGTGGGGGGTTTGGCGGCAATCAGCCCCAGCATTTT
many,.,12,TRBV29-1,TRBJ2-7,CSVEDPGSEQYF,TGCAGCGTTGAAGATCCAGGGAGCGAGCAGTACTTC
.,.,13,TRBV28,TRBJ2-7,CASSLWSPYEQYF,TGTGCCAGCAGTTTATGGTCACCCTACGAGCAGTACTTC
.,TRBD1,14,TRBV9,TRBJ1-2,CASRTGGSNYGYTF,TGTGCCAGCAGAACAGGGGGTTCGAACTATGGCTACACCTTC
.,.,14,TRBV3-1,TRBJ1-1,CASSPIVRPSEAFF,TGTGCCAGCAGCCCTATAGTCAGACCTTCTGAAGCTTTCTTT
few,.,13,TRBV30,TRBJ1-1,CAWSLSDSTEAFF,TGTGCCTGGAGTCTCTCGGACAGCACTGAAGCTTTCTTT
.,.,14,TRBV9,TRBJ1-1,CASSVVAENTEAFF,TGTGCCAGCAGCGTAGTAGCCGAGAACACTGAAGCTTTCTTT
.,.,15,TRBV28,TRBJ2-3,CATDDGSLRTDTQYF,TGTGCCACCGACGACGGGAGTCTACGCACAGATACGCAGTATTTT
.,.,15,TRBV5-6,TRBJ1-6,CASSFARNYNSPLHF,TGTGCCAGCAGCTTCGCAAGGAACTATAATTCACCCCTCCACTTT
once,.,15,TRBV5-1,TRBJ2-7,CVSSLGGKNAYEQYF,TGCGTCAGCAGCTTGGGGGGAAAAAATGCCTACGAGCAGTACTTC
few,TRBD2,14,TRBV29-1,TRBJ2-5,CSVEGGSRSETQYF,TGCAGCGTTGAGGGCGGGAGCCGTTCGGAGACCCAGTACTTC
many,TRBD2,15,TRBV19,TRBJ2-1,CASSSGRISYNEQFF,TGTGCCAGTAGCAGCGGGAGAATTTCTTACAATGAGCAGTTCTTC
.,TRBD1,18,TRBV5-1,TRBJ1-4,CASSPRDRARGGDEKLFF,TGCGCCAGCAGCCCCCGGGACAGGGCGCGCGGAGGGGATGAAAAACTGTTTTTT
.,TRBD2,14,TRBV6-5,TRBJ2-7,CASSYSAGGYEQYF,TGTGCCAGCAGTTATTCGGCGGGAGGCTACGAGCAGTACTTC
few,TRBD2,15,TRBV6-5,TRBJ2-1,CASSSHGGRQDEQFF,TGTGCCAGCAGTTCACATGGCGGGAGGCAGGATGAGCAGTTCTTC
.,.,13,TRBV25-1,TRBJ2-1,CASSATRSAEQFF,TGTGCCAGCAGTGCGACTAGGTCGGCTGAGCAGTTCTTC
.,.,12,TRBV20-1,TRBJ1-1,CSARLGGTEAFF,TGCAGTGCTAGACTTGGCGGCACTGAAGCTTTCTTT
few,.,13,TRBV2,TRBJ1-2,CASSAEFGYGYTF,TGTGCCAGCAGTGCGGAGTTTGGCTATGGCTACACCTTC
.,TRBD2,17,TRBV10-2,TRBJ2-1,CASSESRSSGSGNEQFF,TGCGCCAGCAGTGAGTCGCGGTCTAGCGGGAGCGGGAATGAGCAGTTCTTC
many,TRBD2,16,TRBV28,TRBJ2-7,CASSSPSVGGAYEQYF,TGTGCCAGCAGTTCCCCGAGCGTGGGAGGGGCCTACGAGCAGTACTTC
many,.,13,TRBV6-6,TRBJ2-1,CASTLAQMNEQFF,TGTGCCAGCACACTAGCCCAGATGAATGAGCAGTTCTTC